Listed below are T cell receptor beta chains from one sample, sequenced in a study of T cells after yellow fever vaccination. TCRdb fed the 5' RACE reads into MiXCR, producing one record per CDR3 protein. The table includes 150,000 to 200,000 distinct CDR3 sequences, 9.5% to 12% detected once. The source material was CD8+ T cells sorted from PBMCs, sampled 15 days after the yellow fever booster vaccination. The receptor source for this set is a man aged 18-30 years who received the YFV17D yellow fever vaccine. Each CDR3 is given with its conserved first and last residue. Fields, in order: clone size, V gene, D gene, J gene, CDR3 protein, CDR3 DNA. A D gene is named only where the DNA matches it firmly. Clone size is shown for a subset of rows, as once, few, many or a class of expanded clone.

clone size: few; V gene: TRBV10-3; D gene: TRBD1; J gene: TRBJ1-1; CDR3 protein: CAIRDPGTGVAEAFF; CDR3 DNA: TGTGCCATCAGGGATCCCGGGACAGGGGTCGCTGAAGCTTTCTTT
clone size: -; V gene: TRBV6-2/TRBV6-3; D gene: -; J gene: TRBJ2-7; CDR3 protein: CASSLSTIYEQYF; CDR3 DNA: TGTGCCAGCAGTTTGTCCACCATCTACGAGCAGTACTTC
clone size: -; V gene: TRBV7-2; D gene: TRBD1; J gene: TRBJ1-2; CDR3 protein: CASSESPGTGSNYGYTF; CDR3 DNA: TGTGCCAGCAGCGAGTCTCCCGGGACAGGCTCTAACTATGGCTACACCTTC
clone size: few; V gene: TRBV7-2; D gene: -; J gene: TRBJ1-4; CDR3 protein: CASSGQPDELFF; CDR3 DNA: TGTGCCAGCAGCGGGCAGCCTGACGAACTGTTTTTT
clone size: few; V gene: TRBV5-5; D gene: TRBD1; J gene: TRBJ1-2; CDR3 protein: CASSRRQGGYGYTF; CDR3 DNA: TGTGCCAGCAGCCGCAGACAGGGCGGATATGGCTACACCTTC
clone size: -; V gene: TRBV27; D gene: TRBD2; J gene: TRBJ2-7; CDR3 protein: CASSLASGDYEQYF; CDR3 DNA: TGTGCCAGCAGTTTAGCTAGCGGGGACTACGAGCAGTACTTC
clone size: few; V gene: TRBV5-5; D gene: -; J gene: TRBJ2-5; CDR3 protein: CASSAVGLQIPRKETQYF; CDR3 DNA: TGTGCCAGCAGCGCCGTAGGTCTACAGATCCCTAGGAAAGAGACCCAGTACTTC
clone size: medium-sized; V gene: TRBV5-6; D gene: -; J gene: TRBJ2-1; CDR3 protein: CASSFGHYRGEQFF; CDR3 DNA: TGTGCCAGCAGCTTTGGTCATTATCGGGGTGAGCAGTTCTTC
clone size: few; V gene: TRBV15; D gene: -; J gene: TRBJ2-7; CDR3 protein: CATSRSRGSKTYEQYF; CDR3 DNA: TGTGCCACCAGCAGGTCCCGGGGGAGCAAAACCTACGAGCAGTACTTC
clone size: few; V gene: TRBV9; D gene: -; J gene: TRBJ2-1; CDR3 protein: CASSVAEGEQFF; CDR3 DNA: TGTGCCAGCAGCGTAGCTGAGGGCGAGCAGTTCTTC
clone size: -; V gene: TRBV7-3; D gene: TRBD2; J gene: TRBJ2-1; CDR3 protein: CASSAGGGSHEQFF; CDR3 DNA: TGTGCCAGCAGCGCGGGGGGAGGTTCCCATGAGCAGTTCTTC
clone size: few; V gene: TRBV20-1; D gene: -; J gene: TRBJ2-7; CDR3 protein: CSARDTVYEQYF; CDR3 DNA: TGCAGTGCTCGGGATACGGTCTACGAGCAGTACTTC
clone size: -; V gene: TRBV20-1; D gene: -; J gene: TRBJ2-3; CDR3 protein: CSARDFRTAATDTQYF; CDR3 DNA: TGCAGTGCTAGAGATTTTCGGACAGCCGCCACAGATACGCAGTATTTT
clone size: few; V gene: TRBV12-3/TRBV12-4; D gene: TRBD2; J gene: TRBJ2-3; CDR3 protein: CASSLIRGESHF; CDR3 DNA: TGTGCCAGCAGTTTAATCCGGGGGGAGTCGCATTTT
clone size: few; V gene: TRBV12-3/TRBV12-4; D gene: -; J gene: TRBJ1-1; CDR3 protein: CASSSQDSWDGTEAFF; CDR3 DNA: TGTGCCAGCAGTTCGCAAGACAGTTGGGATGGCACTGAAGCTTTCTTT
clone size: few; V gene: TRBV20-1; D gene: -; J gene: TRBJ1-1; CDR3 protein: CSARVNTEAFF; CDR3 DNA: TGCAGTGCTAGGGTAAACACTGAAGCTTTCTTT
clone size: -; V gene: TRBV12-3/TRBV12-4; D gene: TRBD1; J gene: TRBJ1-4; CDR3 protein: CASSPGTGVFF; CDR3 DNA: TGTGCCAGCAGCCCCGGGACAGGGGTGTTTTTT
clone size: many; V gene: TRBV27; D gene: TRBD2; J gene: TRBJ2-7; CDR3 protein: CASSSGGYEQYF; CDR3 DNA: TGTGCCAGCAGCTCCGGGGGGTACGAGCAGTACTTC
clone size: -; V gene: TRBV18; D gene: TRBD1; J gene: TRBJ2-5; CDR3 protein: CASSRKVGTGGQETQYF; CDR3 DNA: TGTGCCAGCTCACGGAAGGTCGGGACAGGGGGCCAGGAGACCCAGTACTTC
clone size: -; V gene: TRBV5-8; D gene: TRBD1; J gene: TRBJ2-7; CDR3 protein: CASRDRVLDEQYF; CDR3 DNA: TGTGCCAGCAGGGACAGGGTCCTGGACGAGCAGTACTTC
clone size: -; V gene: TRBV4-1; D gene: -; J gene: TRBJ2-2; CDR3 protein: CASSQQPPGELFF; CDR3 DNA: TGCGCCAGCAGCCAACAGCCACCGGGGGAGCTGTTTTTT
clone size: -; V gene: TRBV6-1; D gene: -; J gene: TRBJ2-5; CDR3 protein: CASSEWIGGLPQETQYF; CDR3 DNA: TGTGCCAGCAGTGAATGGATCGGGGGGCTGCCCCAAGAGACCCAGTACTTC
clone size: -; V gene: TRBV4-1; D gene: TRBD2; J gene: TRBJ2-3; CDR3 protein: CASSRGTSGGTDTQYF; CDR3 DNA: TGCGCCAGCAGCCGAGGGACTAGCGGGGGGACAGATACGCAGTATTTT
clone size: -; V gene: TRBV11-1; D gene: -; J gene: TRBJ2-1; CDR3 protein: CASSFAGADGEQFF; CDR3 DNA: TGTGCCAGCAGCTTTGCAGGGGCGGACGGTGAGCAGTTCTTC
clone size: many; V gene: TRBV4-1; D gene: -; J gene: TRBJ2-2; CDR3 protein: CASSQPIGELFF; CDR3 DNA: TGCGCCAGCAGCCAACCCATCGGGGAGCTGTTTTTT
clone size: few; V gene: TRBV4-1; D gene: TRBD1; J gene: TRBJ2-5; CDR3 protein: CASTPERWTGGAETQYF; CDR3 DNA: TGCGCCAGCACTCCCGAGAGATGGACAGGGGGCGCGGAGACCCAGTACTTC
clone size: -; V gene: TRBV20-1; D gene: TRBD1; J gene: TRBJ2-6; CDR3 protein: CPRTGSPGANVLTF; CDR3 DNA: TGCCCAAGGACAGGGTCTCCTGGGGCCAACGTCCTGACTTTC
clone size: -; V gene: TRBV24-1; D gene: TRBD2; J gene: TRBJ2-1; CDR3 protein: CATSDSGTSLYNEQFF; CDR3 DNA: TGTGCCACCAGTGATTCCGGGACTAGTCTCTACAATGAGCAGTTCTTC
clone size: -; V gene: TRBV5-4; D gene: -; J gene: TRBJ2-5; CDR3 protein: CASSREGLQETQYF; CDR3 DNA: TGTGCCAGCAGCCGGGAAGGACTTCAAGAGACCCAGTACTTC
clone size: -; V gene: TRBV29-1; D gene: -; J gene: TRBJ1-1; CDR3 protein: CSVRWSGTEAFF; CDR3 DNA: TGCAGCGTTCGCTGGAGTGGGACTGAAGCTTTCTTT
clone size: few; V gene: TRBV4-1; D gene: -; J gene: TRBJ1-1; CDR3 protein: CASSQEPGGWAEAFF; CDR3 DNA: TGCGCCAGCAGCCAAGAGCCGGGGGGATGGGCTGAAGCTTTCTTT